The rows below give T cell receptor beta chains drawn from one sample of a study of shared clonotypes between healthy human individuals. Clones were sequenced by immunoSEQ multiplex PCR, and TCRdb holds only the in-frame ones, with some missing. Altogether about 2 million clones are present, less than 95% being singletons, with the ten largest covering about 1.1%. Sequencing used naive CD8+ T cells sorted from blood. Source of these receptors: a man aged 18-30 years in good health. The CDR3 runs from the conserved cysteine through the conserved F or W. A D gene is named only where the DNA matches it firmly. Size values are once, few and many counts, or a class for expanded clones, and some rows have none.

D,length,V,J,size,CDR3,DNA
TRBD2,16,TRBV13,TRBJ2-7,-,CASSPGTSGKSYEQYF,TGTGCCAGCAGCCCGGGGACTAGCGGTAAATCCTACGAGCAGTACTTC
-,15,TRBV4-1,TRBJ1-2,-,CASSQDGAGFDGYTF,TGCGCCAGCAGCCAAGATGGGGCAGGGTTTGATGGCTACACCTTC
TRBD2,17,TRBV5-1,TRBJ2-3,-,CASSLVVAGGPRDTQYF,TGCGCCAGCAGCTTGGTGGTAGCGGGAGGGCCTAGGGATACGCAGTATTTT
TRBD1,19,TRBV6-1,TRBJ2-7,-,CASSEGPGTPGTVFYEQYF,TGTGCCAGCAGTGAGGGCCCCGGGACCCCCGGGACAGTCTTCTACGAGCAGTACTTC
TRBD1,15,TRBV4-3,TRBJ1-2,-,CASSPGTGAKYGYTF,TGCGCCAGCAGCCCCGGGACAGGGGCGAAGTATGGCTACACCTTC
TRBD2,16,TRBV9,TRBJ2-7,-,CASSVAGTSGTYEQYF,TGTGCCAGCAGCGTAGCTGGGACTAGCGGTACCTACGAGCAGTACTTC
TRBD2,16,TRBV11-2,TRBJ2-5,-,CASSTWTSGVQETQYF,TGTGCCAGCAGCACCTGGACTAGCGGGGTTCAAGAGACCCAGTACTTC
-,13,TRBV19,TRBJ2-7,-,CASSLASPYEQYF,TGTGCCAGTAGTTTGGCCAGCCCCTACGAGCAGTACTTC
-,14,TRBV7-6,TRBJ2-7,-,CASSPYGGSYEQYF,TGTGCCAGCAGCCCATACGGGGGTTCCTACGAGCAGTACTTC
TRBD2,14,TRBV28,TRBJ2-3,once,CASSLGLAGIAQYF,TGTGCCAGCAGTTTAGGACTAGCGGGGATTGCGCAGTATTTT
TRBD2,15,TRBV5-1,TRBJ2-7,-,CASSLWTSGRDEQYF,TGCGCCAGCAGCTTGTGGACTAGCGGGAGGGACGAGCAGTACTTC
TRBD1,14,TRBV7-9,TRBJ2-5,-,CASSSGQNKGTQYF,TGTGCCAGCAGCTCGGGACAGAATAAGGGGACCCAGTACTTC
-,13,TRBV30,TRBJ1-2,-,CAMEEATNYGYTF,TGTGCGATGGAAGAGGCTACTAACTATGGCTACACCTTC
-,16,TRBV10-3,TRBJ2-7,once,CAISGGLANPTYEQYF,TGTGCCATCAGTGGGGGTTTGGCTAACCCTACCTACGAGCAGTACTTC
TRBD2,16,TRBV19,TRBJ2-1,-,CASSILLAGAYNEQFF,TGTGCCAGTAGTATACTCCTAGCGGGAGCCTACAATGAGCAGTTCTTC
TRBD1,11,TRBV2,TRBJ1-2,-,CASSDRGGYTF,TGTGCCAGCAGCGACAGGGGAGGCTACACCTTC
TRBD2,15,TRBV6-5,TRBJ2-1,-,CASRSTSGRYNEQFF,TGTGCCAGCAGATCGACTAGCGGGAGGTACAATGAGCAGTTCTTC
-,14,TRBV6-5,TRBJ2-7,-,CASSPRTHYYEQYF,TGTGCCAGCAGTCCCCGGACGCATTACTACGAGCAGTACTTC
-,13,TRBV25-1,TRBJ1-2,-,CASSAQEIFGYTF,TGTGCCAGCAGTGCGCAAGAGATTTTTGGCTACACCTTC
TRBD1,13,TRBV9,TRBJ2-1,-,CASTSGGQNEQFF,TGTGCCAGCACCTCAGGGGGCCAGAATGAGCAGTTCTTC
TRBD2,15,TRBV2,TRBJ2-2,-,CASSPGTSAPGELFF,TGTGCCAGCAGTCCCGGGACTAGCGCTCCCGGGGAGCTGTTTTTT
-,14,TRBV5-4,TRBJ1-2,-,CASSLDRLNYGYTF,TGTGCCAGCAGCCTAGACAGACTAAACTATGGCTACACCTTC
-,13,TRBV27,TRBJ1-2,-,CASSHRRGFGYTF,TGTGCCAGCAGCCATCGGCGGGGGTTCGGCTACACCTTC
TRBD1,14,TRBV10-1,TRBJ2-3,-,CASSEATGADTQYF,TGCGCCAGCAGTGAGGCTACAGGGGCCGATACGCAGTATTTT
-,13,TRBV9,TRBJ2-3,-,CASSVGSTDTQYF,TGTGCCAGCAGCGTAGGTAGCACAGATACGCAGTATTTT
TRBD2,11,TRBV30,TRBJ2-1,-,CAWWGGNEQFF,TGTGCCTGGTGGGGAGGGAATGAGCAGTTCTTC
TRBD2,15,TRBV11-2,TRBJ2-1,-,CASSLGRDSDNEQFF,TGTGCCAGCAGCCTAGGGAGGGACTCCGACAATGAGCAGTTCTTC
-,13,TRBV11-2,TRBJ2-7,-,CASSLVKGSEQYF,TGTGCCAGCAGCTTAGTCAAGGGGAGCGAGCAGTACTTC
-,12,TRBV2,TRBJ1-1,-,CASSKRDTEAFF,TGTGCCAGCAGCAAACGGGACACTGAAGCTTTCTTT
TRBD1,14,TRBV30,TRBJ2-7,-,CAWSGPGQGGEQYF,TGTGCCTGGAGCGGCCCCGGACAGGGGGGCGAGCAGTACTTC
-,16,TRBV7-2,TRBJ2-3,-,CASGLGTFVRTDTQYF,TGTGCCAGCGGCCTAGGGACATTCGTGCGTACAGATACGCAGTATTTT
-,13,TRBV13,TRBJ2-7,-,CASSLGRGNEQYF,TGTGCCAGCAGCTTAGGCCGGGGTAACGAGCAGTACTTC
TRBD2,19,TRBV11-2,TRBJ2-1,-,CASSPPLAGGPPTYNEQFF,TGTGCCAGCAGCCCACCACTAGCGGGGGGTCCCCCAACCTACAATGAGCAGTTCTTC
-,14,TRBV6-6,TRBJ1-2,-,CASSLRGDNYGYTF,TGTGCCAGCAGTTTACGAGGTGATAACTATGGCTACACCTTC
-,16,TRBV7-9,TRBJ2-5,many,CASSLEGGTLWETQYF,TGTGCCAGCAGCTTAGAAGGTGGTACTCTCTGGGAGACCCAGTACTTC
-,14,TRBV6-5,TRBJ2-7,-,CASSSLREAYEQYF,TGTGCCAGCAGTTCGTTAAGGGAGGCCTACGAGCAGTACTTC
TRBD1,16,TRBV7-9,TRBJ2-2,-,CASSAPGQGASEELFF,TGTGCCAGCAGCGCACCGGGACAGGGGGCTTCGGAGGAGCTGTTTTTT
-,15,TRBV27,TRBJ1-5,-,CASSEVFNSNQPQHF,TGTGCCAGCAGTGAGGTGTTTAATAGCAATCAGCCCCAGCATTTT
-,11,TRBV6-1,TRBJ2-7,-,CASLQTYEQYF,TGTGCCAGCCTTCAGACCTACGAGCAGTACTTC
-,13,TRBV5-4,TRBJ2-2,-,CASSLELSGELFF,TGTGCCAGCAGCTTGGAGCTAAGCGGGGAGCTGTTTTTT
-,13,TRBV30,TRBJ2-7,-,CAWTSDSTYEQYF,TGTGCCTGGACTAGTGACAGTACCTACGAGCAGTACTTC
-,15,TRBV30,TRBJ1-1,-,CAWTKRAAENTEAFF,TGTGCCTGGACCAAAAGGGCGGCAGAGAACACTGAAGCTTTCTTT
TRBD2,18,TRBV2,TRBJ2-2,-,CASSEGLAGEGIGGELFF,TGTGCCAGCAGTGAAGGGTTAGCGGGAGAGGGAATTGGCGGGGAGCTGTTTTTT
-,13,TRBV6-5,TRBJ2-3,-,CATALWSTDTQYF,TGTGCCACCGCCCTCTGGTCTACGGATACGCAGTATTTT
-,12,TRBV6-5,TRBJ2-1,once,CASSYDALEQFF,TGTGCCAGCAGTTACGATGCGCTTGAGCAGTTCTTC
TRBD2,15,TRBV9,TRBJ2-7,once,CASSVSGGSSYEQYF,TGTGCCAGCAGCGTAAGCGGGGGATCATCCTACGAGCAGTACTTC
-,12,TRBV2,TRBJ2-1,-,CASSEKAAEQFF,TGTGCCAGCAGTGAAAAAGCGGCTGAGCAGTTCTTC
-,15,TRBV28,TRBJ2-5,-,CASTIRLGAPETQYF,TGTGCCAGCACCATTCGGCTGGGGGCCCCCGAGACCCAGTACTTC
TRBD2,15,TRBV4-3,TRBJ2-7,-,CASSQGSSGSYEQYF,TGCGCCAGCAGCCAAGGCTCTAGCGGGAGTTACGAGCAGTACTTC
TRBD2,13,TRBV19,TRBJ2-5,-,CASSAGGPETQYF,TGTGCCAGTAGTGCGGGAGGGCCGGAGACCCAGTACTTC
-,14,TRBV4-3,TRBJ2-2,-,CASSQDPTMGELFF,TGCGCCAGCAGCCAAGATCCGACGATGGGGGAGCTGTTTTTT
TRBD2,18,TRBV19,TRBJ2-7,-,CASSMGLAGAASSYEQYF,TGTGCCAGTAGTATGGGACTAGCGGGAGCTGCGAGCTCCTACGAGCAGTACTTC
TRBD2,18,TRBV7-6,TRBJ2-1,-,CASSLSSGDLNSYNEQFF,TGTGCCAGCAGCTTGAGTAGCGGGGACCTGAATTCCTACAATGAGCAGTTCTTC
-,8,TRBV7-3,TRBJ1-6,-,CAKRGLHF,TGTGCCAAGAGAGGCCTCCACTTT
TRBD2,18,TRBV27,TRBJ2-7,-,CASSPLGGASGALYEQYF,TGTGCCAGCAGCCCTCTCGGGGGGGCTAGCGGTGCGCTCTACGAGCAGTACTTC